Listed below are T cell receptor beta chains from one sample, sequenced in a study of CD8+CD57+ T cells in acquired aplastic anemia. TCRdb analysed the reads with MiXCR anew, one entry per CDR3 protein. This table holds just over 400,000 distinct CDR3 sequences, 65% to 80% found once. The specimen was sorted CD4+, CD8+, or CD8+CD57+ T cells (not recorded which) from PBMCs. All receptors derive from a human donor in good health, serving as a control. Both conserved end residues are part of each CDR3. Each record gives: D gene, CDR3 length, J gene, V gene, clone size, CDR3 DNA, CDR3 protein. D genes are given only for firm matches. Where a row states a size, it is once, few, many or the class of an expanded clone; other rows omit it.

TRBD1 | 15 | TRBJ2-1 | TRBV7-2 | . | TGTGCCAGCAGCTTCGGCGGGACAGGGGCGAATGAGCAGTTCTTC | CASSFGGTGANEQFF
. | 15 | TRBJ1-4 | TRBV7-9 | many | TGTGCCAGCAGCTGGGGCGGGGGATTAGCTGAAAAACTGTTTTTT | CASSWGGGLAEKLFF
. | 13 | TRBJ1-1 | TRBV5-1 | many | TGCGCCAGCAGCTTGGTATCCGAGTCCGAAGCTTTCTTT | CASSLVSESEAFF
. | 16 | TRBJ1-5 | TRBV7-7 | . | TGTGCCAGCAGCTTGTCTCCCCACAGGACCAATCAGCCCCAGCATTTT | CASSLSPHRTNQPQHF
. | 12 | TRBJ2-3 | TRBV12-3/TRBV12-4 | few | TGTGCCAGCAGAGGAGAGGCAGATACGCAGTATTTT | CASRGEADTQYF
TRBD1 | 16 | TRBJ2-7 | TRBV7-7 | . | TGTGCCAGCAGATTCTCCCCGACAGGGGGCACCTACGAGCAGTACTTC | CASRFSPTGGTYEQYF
. | 16 | TRBJ2-1 | TRBV7-8 | . | TGTGCCAGCAGCCGACGCGGGGCGGCGCACTACACTGAGCAGTTCTTC | CASSRRGAAHYTEQFF
. | 14 | TRBJ2-7 | TRBV2 | . | TGTGCCACCAGGAGAGCTCGGTATTATTACAAACAGTACTTC | CATRRARYYYKQYF
. | 14 | TRBJ1-1 | TRBV5-6 | . | TGTGCCAGCACCTCCGCACAGGTGAACACTGAAGCTTTCTTT | CASTSAQVNTEAFF
. | 15 | TRBJ2-2 | TRBV25-1 | . | TGTGCCAGCAGTGTTTCCGCAGGAACGACCGGGGAGCTGTTTTTT | CASSVSAGTTGELFF
. | 17 | TRBJ1-3 | TRBV5-5 | . | TGCGCCAGCAGCCAGGATGGCTACGGGAGCTCTGGAAACACCATATATTTT | CASSQDGYGSSGNTIYF
. | 14 | TRBJ2-5 | TRBV5-4 | . | TGTGCCAGCAGCTTTTTCAGGCTAGCCGGGACCCAGTACTTC | CASSFFRLAGTQYF
TRBD1 | 15 | TRBJ1-6 | TRBV15 | . | TGTGCCACCAGCATTCGGGACAGCTATAATTCACCCCTCCACTTT | CATSIRDSYNSPLHF
. | 13 | TRBJ2-3 | TRBV20-1 | many | TGCAGTGCTAGCGGGGGCCGCACAGATACGCAGTATTTT | CSASGGRTDTQYF
. | 14 | TRBJ1-3 | TRBV20-1 | many | TGCAGTGCTACAGGGCCTACTAACGGAAACACCATATATTTT | CSATGPTNGNTIYF
. | 16 | TRBJ2-6 | TRBV10-3 | . | TGTGCCGTCAGCAAAGGGCAAGGGTCCGGGGCCAACGTCCTGACCTTC | CAVSKGQGSGANVLTF
TRBD1 | 14 | TRBJ1-2 | TRBV5-8 | many | TGTGCCAGCAGCCCCGACAGGGACGGTCCACGCTACACCTTC | CASSPDRDGPRYTF
. | 12 | TRBJ1-2 | TRBV7-9 | . | TGTGCCAGCAGTCGAAATGCGGCTGGCTACACCTTC | CASSRNAAGYTF
TRBD1 | 18 | TRBJ1-1 | TRBV9 | many | TGTGCCAGCAGCGATCCATACGGGACAGGCTTCGGTGACACTGAAGCTTTCTTT | CASSDPYGTGFGDTEAFF
. | 16 | TRBJ2-1 | TRBV2 | few | TGTGCCAGCAGGCCTCCCAGACTAGGATTGGGCAATGAGCAGTTCTTC | CASRPPRLGLGNEQFF
. | 14 | TRBJ2-7 | TRBV9 | . | . | CASTQYAQYFGPDF
TRBD1 | 14 | TRBJ1-4 | TRBV30 | . | TGTGCCTGGAGGGTACAGGGGAATCGAGAAAAACTGTTTTTT | CAWRVQGNREKLFF
TRBD2 | 14 | TRBJ2-5 | TRBV20-1 | few | TGCAGTGCTTTGACTAGCGGGGGGCAAGAGACCCAGTACTTC | CSALTSGGQETQYF
TRBD1 | 14 | TRBJ1-4 | TRBV2 | . | TGTGCCAGTGAAGGGGACAGAGGGAATGAAAAACTGTTTTTT | CASEGDRGNEKLFF
TRBD1 | 15 | TRBJ2-1 | TRBV24-1 | . | TGTGCCACCAGTGATTGGACAGGGGTTCTCGATGAGCAGTTCTTC | CATSDWTGVLDEQFF
TRBD1 | 15 | TRBJ1-2 | TRBV6-5 | many | TGTGCCAGCAGTTACGAGACAGGGGGTGTTTATGGCTACACCTTC | CASSYETGGVYGYTF
. | 16 | TRBJ2-2 | TRBV9 | . | TGTGCCAGCAGCTGGAACACCGGGGAGCTGTTCGGGGAGCTGTTTTTT | CASSWNTGELFGELFF
TRBD2 | 18 | TRBJ2-1 | TRBV20-1 | once | TGCGGTGCCCCGCCAGGTAGCGGGGGGCAGAGCTCCTACAGTGAGCAGTTCTTC | CGAPPGSGGQSSYSEQFF
. | 15 | TRBJ1-1 | TRBV7-2 | . | TGTGCCAGCAGAACAAGAGAGCGGAACACCACTGAAGCTTTCTTT | CASRTRERNTTEAFF
. | 12 | TRBJ1-2 | TRBV30 | many | TGTGCCTGGGAGGGACCGAGTGGTGGCTACACCTTC | CAWEGPSGGYTF
. | 11 | TRBJ2-3 | TRBV19 | many | TGTGCCAGCGGGAAAACAGATACGCAGTATTTT | CASGKTDTQYF
TRBD2 | 11 | TRBJ2-3 | TRBV20-1 | . | TGCAGTGCCCCGACTAGCGGGGGTCCGTATTTT | CSAPTSGGPYF
. | 16 | TRBJ1-1 | TRBV5-1 | many | TGCGCCAGCAGCTTTGGAGGGGTGAGGGGGAACACTGAAGCTTTCTTT | CASSFGGVRGNTEAFF
. | 14 | TRBJ2-3 | TRBV11-2 | many | TGTGCCAGCAGCTTAGATTTTAGCGGAGATACGCAGTATTTT | CASSLDFSGDTQYF
. | 17 | TRBJ2-1 | TRBV7-3 | . | TGTGCCAGCAGCTCGACAGGAAGCACCGGGGAGCTGAATGAGCAGTTCTTC | CASSSTGSTGELNEQFF
. | 14 | TRBJ2-7 | TRBV15 | many | TGTGCCACCAGCAGAGACCGGGGGGCTCACGAGCAGTACTTC | CATSRDRGAHEQYF
TRBD1 | 14 | TRBJ2-5 | TRBV12-3/TRBV12-4 | . | TGTGCCAGCAGCCAAGGACAGGGTACAGAGACCCAGTACTTC | CASSQGQGTETQYF
. | 14 | TRBJ1-2 | TRBV29-1 | . | TGCAGCGTGGGCGTGGACGGCGGGTACTATGGCTACACCTTC | CSVGVDGGYYGYTF
TRBD2 | 14 | TRBJ2-2 | TRBV7-7 | . | TGTGCCAGCAGCTTAGGCGCGTCCAGCGGGGAGCTGTTGTTT | CASSLGASSGELLF
TRBD1 | 15 | TRBJ2-7 | TRBV9 | . | TGTGCCAGCAGCGGAGCTAACAGGGGGCGCGGGGCTACGTACTTC | CASSGANRGRGATYF
. | 19 | TRBJ2-3 | TRBV7-9 | . | TGTGCCAGCAGCCTTATACCGATGGGGGCGGCCCTTAGCACAGATACGCAGTATTTT | CASSLIPMGAALSTDTQYF
. | 14 | TRBJ1-1 | TRBV19 | . | TGTGCCAGCATTAAGACAGAAACGAACACTGAAGCTTTCTTT | CASIKTETNTEAFF
TRBD1 | 17 | TRBJ1-5 | TRBV20-1 | . | TGCAGCGCCACGGGACAGTGGGCCCATATTGGCAATCAGCCCCAGCATTTT | CSATGQWAHIGNQPQHF
TRBD1 | 18 | TRBJ2-1 | TRBV12-3/TRBV12-4 | . | TGTGCCAGCAGTTTGGGACAGGGGAACGGAGTGACCTACAATGAGCAGTTCTTC | CASSLGQGNGVTYNEQFF
TRBD1 | 13 | TRBJ1-1 | TRBV7-6 | . | TGTGCCAGCAGCCAACCGGGACAGGCTGAAGCTTTCTTT | CASSQPGQAEAFF
. | 15 | TRBJ1-2 | TRBV13 | many | TGTGCCAGCAGCTTAGGTACTCGGGCGGCCCCTGGCTACACCTTC | CASSLGTRAAPGYTF
TRBD2 | 15 | TRBJ2-7 | TRBV10-3 | many | TGTGCCATCAGTATTACTAGCGGCATATCCTACGAGCAGTACTTC | CAISITSGISYEQYF
. | 14 | TRBJ1-6 | TRBV9 | . | TGTGCCAGCAGATTGGGCAGGGGTCATTCACCCCTCCACTTT | CASRLGRGHSPLHF
. | 15 | TRBJ1-4 | TRBV7-2 | . | TGTGCCAGCAGCTTAGAGGCAGGAGATCGGAAAAGCGTCTTTTTT | CASSLEAGDRKSVFF
. | 17 | TRBJ2-2 | TRBV9 | . | TGTGCCAGCAGCGTAGCCCGGGGGTTTCCGAACACCGGGGAGCTGTTTTTT | CASSVARGFPNTGELFF
. | 13 | TRBJ1-2 | TRBV5-6 | . | TGTGCCAGCAGTCTCGTGGGCACCTATGGCTACACCTTC | CASSLVGTYGYTF
TRBD1 | 15 | TRBJ2-2 | TRBV5-1 | . | TGTGCCAGCAGCCCCCTAACAGGGGGAAACGGGGAGCTGTTTTTT | CASSPLTGGNGELFF
. | 14 | TRBJ1-6 | TRBV9 | . | . | CASSVGTGKAFFDF
TRBD1 | 15 | TRBJ1-5 | TRBV19 | many | TGTGCCAGTAGTATTCAGGGACAGGGGAATCAGCCCCAGCATTTT | CASSIQGQGNQPQHF
. | 14 | TRBJ2-7 | TRBV12-3/TRBV12-4 | . | TGTGCCAGCACCAACAGCGCGGACCACTACGAGCAGTACTTC | CASTNSADHYEQYF